Sequencing of this T cell receptor beta chain was carried out in a study of cytomegalovirus exposure and HLA in healthy donors. Study-level background: In an earlier analysis, approximately 120 million unique TCR beta sequences were found from approximately 190 million T cells. Whole-study findings and limits: CMV serostatus was the only immune exposure information that was available. Later analysis demonstrated an association between a missense DCLRE1C variant and TCR beta V- and J-gene trimming. In a later analysis, CMV-associated beta chains were mostly HLA-associated, it appeared.

Note on this clone: Its cognate antigen is unknown.

This PCR relied on a set of 60 Vbeta primers and 13 Jbeta primers. The data were produced by immunoSEQ multiplex PCR, yet TCRdb's version contains in-frame clones alone and is incomplete. The data hold about 110,000 clones, with 75% to 90% observed a single time. CDR1 SGDLS and CDR2 YYNGEE come from the germline V gene. Trimming removed 0 bases from V and 4 bases from J; junction bases left unmatched: 6. The CDR3 loop spans 15 amino acids. The source is a man in his thirties or forties in good health and CMV-seropositive. The chain uses TRBV9 and TRBJ1-2, with 7 positions matching TRBD1. Sequencing was carried out using PBMCs. For the CDR3, the DNA is TGTGCCAGCAGCGTAGGACAGGGTGGCTTCTATGGCTACACCTTC. Protein: CASSVGQGGFYGYTF.